The present entry profiles one T cell receptor (beta chain) with its context. Its antigen is not yet known. No much larger clone exists at a distance of one base, and base qualities are not known. Participants in the prospective study were aged roughly 18 to 100 years, lived in over 20 United States geographic areas, and enrolled through a virtual design. In the prospective study, participants were assigned to cohorts based on the clinical history participants reported in a screening survey and a study questionnaire. In the prospective study, mobile phlebotomists collected whole blood, serum and a nasopharyngeal or oropharyngeal swab from each participant. Prospective study participants could optionally give additional blood draws and questionnaires over a roughly 2-month period. Before DNA extraction, prospective study blood samples were shipped either frozen or at room temperature. The data belong to a study of blood T cell repertoires in COVID-19 (TCRdb year 2020). About the study as a whole: Collaborator samples came from the United States, Italy and Spain and covered acute and convalescent phases of COVID-19. The prospective study material was composed of cDNA or gDNA derived from T cells, B-cell-depleted T cells, or PBMCs. Subjects who had been exposed to COVID-19, were actively infected with it, or had recovered from it provided the deeply sampled blood TCRbeta repertoires that made up the dataset. The repertoires were released in a freely available public database meant as a resource for research on the immune response to SARS-CoV-2. Samples came from the ongoing ImmuneRACE study (first 160 participants) plus 1,254 subjects from 6 global collaborators. Sample metadata almost always included a de-identified subject ID, COVID-19 status, age in years and sex. Where available, HLA class I and class II types were obtained from metadata supplied by the sample provider rather than from assay-based typing. The paper's findings and limits, for the study overall: The amount of clinical and demographic metadata varied by source and participant and was provided uncurated.

TCRbeta CDR3 regions were amplified from genomic DNA by means of the immunoSEQ Assay, a bias-controlled multiplex PCR. Concerning the study's data processing: The number of nucleated cells in each sample was estimated from the amplification of reference gene primers within the assay. Sequence reads were collapsed and filtered to measure the absolute abundance of every unique TCRbeta CDR3 rearrangement. Productive Simpson clonality was computed per sample as the square root of Simpson's diversity index over productive rearrangements. Entries here come from immuneACCESS through TCRdb and include only in-frame sequences with V and J called. Some clones fail to appear in such tables; in the studies checked, an unresolved V gene covers under half of the shortfall, and the cause of the remainder is unknown. That table furnishes V, J and clone size, whereas the DNA furnished D and trimming. In this sample the table shows roughly 250,000 clones, roughly 88% of which occur a single time. The ten largest make up about 2.3% of the sample.

Source material: PBMCs or T cells enriched from blood (not recorded which). The origin of this receptor is a woman aged 40 to 50 with acute COVID-19.

In nucleotide form, the sequence is TGTGCCAGCAGCTTTAACAGGGCCTACGAGCAGTACTTC. Translation gives CASSFNRAYEQYF. The chain is assembled from TRBV11-2 and TRBJ2-7; TRBD1 is possibly the D segment (6 matching bases). The V end loses 3 bases and the J end loses 2 bases, and a stretch of 8 bases separates them. Taken from the germline V gene, the CDR1 and CDR2 loops are SGHAT and FQNNGV. The CDR3 holds 13 amino acids from the cysteine to the phenylalanine. Just CDR3 DNA is preserved here, 39 bases in frame from base 1.